These 26 T cell receptor beta chains were sequenced from one sample in a study of T cells after yellow fever vaccination. One entry per CDR3 protein results from TCRdb running MiXCR on the 5' RACE reads. The table shows some 500,000 distinct CDR3 sequences, with approximately 12% occurring only once. This material consisted of PBMCs, taken on the day of the yellow fever booster vaccination. These receptors came from a man aged 30 to 45 who received the YFV17D yellow fever vaccine.

This clonotype was seen many times. This rearrangement joins TRBV5-1 to TRBJ2-3, with D hard to call. V was clipped by 0 bases and J by 4 bases, with 6 bases between them. Germline V gene lookup returns CDR1 SGHRS and CDR2 YFSETQ. The CDR3 contains 13 residues. The CDR3 reads CASSLGVADTQYF. The CDR3 DNA follows: TGCGCCAGCAGCTTGGGGGTCGCAGATACGCAGTATTTT. The full variable domain, in which reference TRBV5-1 and TRBJ2-3 provide the parts outside the CDR3, is KAGVTQTPRYLIKTRGQQVTLSCSPISGHRSVSWYQQTPGQGLQFLFEYFSETQRNKGNFPGRFSGRQFSNSRSEMNVSTLELGDSALYLCASSLGVADTQYFGPGTRLTVL.

This clonotype was found many times. The chain has TRBV10-3 and TRBJ2-1; TRBD2 is a possible D gene (6 bases). CDR1 ENHRY and CDR2 SYGVKD come from the germline V gene. The CDR3 is made up of 13 amino acids. Here the CDR3 reads CAAAGRGDNEQFF. DNA of the CDR3: TGTGCGGCCGCGGGGCGGGGTGACAATGAGCAGTTCTTC.

The J gene is TRBJ2-2, the V gene TRBV28; perhaps TRBD2 as D (6 bases). CDR1 and CDR2 (germline): MDHEN, SYDVKM. Trimming removed 7 bases from V and 3 bases from J, with 15 bases in between. This CDR3 is 15 amino acids long. Here the CDR3 reads CASTEEGRDTGELFF. DNA for the CDR3: TGTGCCAGCACCGAGGAGGGACGCGACACCGGGGAGCTGTTTTTT.

This clonotype was counted a few times. The rearrangement links TRBV20-1 to TRBJ2-7, with 11 nucleotides matching TRBD2. Germline assignment: CDR1 DFQATT and CDR2 SNEGSKA (reference sequence). The CDR3 loop spans 15 amino acids. V shed 3 bases, J shed 1 base, and the junction held 5 bases outside the gene matches. DNA of the CDR3: TGCAGTGCTAGCCTCTTAGCGGGAGGGTCCTACGAGCAGTACTTC. It translates to CSASLLAGGSYEQYF.

This clonotype was counted at least ten times. The V gene is TRBV7-2, the J gene TRBJ2-3; TRBD2 is a possible D gene (5 bases). Trimming cost V 0 bases and J 6 bases, with 10 bases left between them. This CDR3 is 14 amino acids long. Looked up from germline, CDR1 is SGHTA and CDR2 is FQGNSA. The CDR3 DNA is TGTGCCAGCAGCTTAGCTATGAGGGCCGATACGCAGTATTTT. Translated, it gives CASSLAMRADTQYF.

The chain couples TRBV3-1 to TRBJ1-4; no definite D call. Trimming left V 8 bases short and J 8 bases short, with 21 bases between. CDR3 length equals 15 residues. The germline gives CDR1 LGHDT, CDR2 YNNKEL (reference sequence). CDR3 region: CASWPGPRGWEKLFF. For the CDR3, the DNA is TGTGCCAGCTGGCCGGGTCCCCGAGGGTGGGAAAAACTGTTTTTT.

As DNA, the CDR3 is TGCGCCAGCAGCCCGGAACAGGGTCACAATGAGCAGTTCTTC. Translating it yields CASSPEQGHNEQFF. The chain joins TRBV5-1 to TRBJ2-1, with a tentative D call TRBD1 (6 bases). The CDR3 is made up of 14 amino acids. The V end lost 4 bases, the J end lost 5 bases, and 13 bases lay between the germline ends. The V gene's germline CDR1 is SGHRS and CDR2 YFSETQ.

This clonotype occurred a few times. V usage is TRBV5-1 and J usage is TRBJ2-7; weak D call: TRBD1 (6 bases). V dropped 0 bases and J dropped 5 bases, with 12 bases sitting between them. Germline lookup yields CDR1 SGHRS and CDR2 YFSETQ. This CDR3 spans 14 amino acids. CDR3 nucleotide sequence: TGCGCCAGCAGCTTGGTCGACAGGCATCACGAGCAGTACTTC. As protein: CASSLVDRHHEQYF.

At least ten counts were recorded for this clonotype. This chain uses TRBV7-8 with TRBJ2-1, with D uncertain. The germline V gene has CDR1 SGHVS and CDR2 FQNEAQ. The CDR3 spans 13 residues. Trimming left V 5 bases short and J 4 bases short, with 9 bases between. Written as DNA, the CDR3 is TGTGCCAGCAGCCAGGTCTCGTACAATGAGCAGTTCTTC. As protein: CASSQVSYNEQFF.

There are a few counts of this clonotype. The V call is TRBV7-2, the J call TRBJ2-1, with D perhaps matching TRBD2 (5 bases). The CDR3 extends over 15 amino acids. The germline V and J ends were trimmed by 3 bases and 0 bases, with 9 bases remaining between them. Germline values: CDR1 SGHTA, CDR2 FQGNSA. The CDR3 DNA reads as TGTGCCAGCAGCTTTGGACTGAGCTCCTACAATGAGCAGTTCTTC. It yields the protein CASSFGLSSYNEQFF.

The chain links TRBV7-6 to TRBJ2-7; the D gene is possibly TRBD1 (5 bases). There are 14 residues in the CDR3. CDR1 is SGHVS, CDR2 FNYEAQ, per germline. Deletions cut 0 bases from V and 5 bases from J, with 11 bases between. The CDR3 here is CASSLAIQGNEQYF. The CDR3 nucleotides read TGTGCCAGCAGCTTAGCCATCCAGGGAAACGAGCAGTACTTC.

This clonotype was detected a few times. J is TRBJ1-2 and V is TRBV29-1; D uncertain. V was clipped by 7 bases and J by 7 bases, with 16 bases between them. The CDR3 is made up of 12 amino acids. Germline V gene sequence: CDR1 SQVTM, CDR2 ANQGSEA. CDR3 coding DNA: TGCAGCGGAACAAAGGGAGGACCTGGCTACACCTTC. It translates to CSGTKGGPGYTF.

The gene calls are TRBV7-2 and TRBJ2-3, with TRBD2 as a possible D gene (6 bases). The ends were cut back, 6 bases at V and 1 base at J, with 11 bases in the middle. The CDR3 contains 14 residues. Germline V CDR1 and CDR2: SGHTA, FQGNSA. CDR3 nucleotide sequence: TGTGCCAGCAGGCGGGAAAGGCGCACAGATACGCAGTATTTT. This codes for CASRRERRTDTQYF.

The rearrangement joins TRBV10-2 to TRBJ2-3; D is undetermined. Between the trimmed V and J ends, which lost 7 bases and 3 bases, there was a span of 5 bases. There are 11 residues in the CDR3. Germline values: CDR1 WSHSY, CDR2 SAAADI. The CDR3 spells CASTGTDTQYF. The CDR3 bases are TGCGCCAGCACTGGGACAGATACGCAGTATTTT.

This clonotype was counted a single time. The chain links TRBV24-1 to TRBJ2-3; D is perhaps TRBD1 or TRBD2 (6 bases each). From germline, CDR1 is KGHDR and CDR2 SFDVKD. V was trimmed by 3 bases and J by 3 bases, leaving 15 bases between them. The CDR3 is 16 residues long. CDR3 residues: CATSDPRDTPTDTQYF. The CDR3, as DNA: TGTGCCACCAGTGATCCGCGGGACACGCCGACAGATACGCAGTATTTT.

The chain links TRBV5-6 to TRBJ1-2, with 9 bases lining up with TRBD1. The V gene end was trimmed by 2 bases and the J gene end by 2 bases; junction bases not matched to a gene: 13. Looked up from germline, CDR1 is SGHDT and CDR2 is YYEEEE. The CDR3 is 18 amino acids. The CDR3 DNA reads as TGTGCCAGCAGCTTCCCCCCGGGGGGGACAGGGATCAACTATGGCTACACCTTC. Its translation: CASSFPPGGTGINYGYTF.

V usage is TRBV5-4 and J usage is TRBJ2-3, with D possibly matching TRBD2 (6 bases). The germline gives CDR1 SGHNT, CDR2 YYREEE (reference sequence). V lost 0 bases, J lost 15 bases, and 17 bases lay in between. The CDR3 loop spans 13 amino acids. In DNA form, the CDR3 reads TGTGCCAGCAGCTTGGCCCGAACTAGCAAGGCCTATTTT. This gives the protein CASSLARTSKAYF.

The chain combines TRBV6-5 with TRBJ2-1; 9 nucleotides line up with TRBD1. Losses at the gene ends were 0 bases for V and 7 bases for J; bases not matched to a gene: 10. The CDR3 runs to 17 residues. CDR1 is MNHEY, CDR2 SVGAGI, per germline. The CDR3 region has the DNA TGTGCCAGCAGTTACTCGCCCCCGGGGACAGGGAGGAATGAGCAGTTCTTC. Protein product: CASSYSPPGTGRNEQFF.

V usage is TRBV11-2 and J usage is TRBJ1-2; D uncertain. Germline-derived CDR1 and CDR2 are SGHAT and FQNNGV. This CDR3 has 16 amino acids. Trimming shortened V by 2 bases and J by 1 base, and 14 bases separated the two germline ends. CDR3 loop: CASSLPPTPINYGYTF. CDR3 bases: TGTGCCAGCAGCTTACCCCCAACTCCCATTAACTATGGCTACACCTTC.

This clonotype was detected only a few times. The CDR3 DNA reads as TGCAGCGTTACCCAGACTAGTAGAGGTGAGCAGTTCTTC. This translates into CSVTQTSRGEQFF. The chain carries TRBV29-1 and TRBJ2-1, with D perhaps TRBD2 (6 bases). CDR3 size: 13 residues. From germline, CDR1 is SQVTM and CDR2 ANQGSEA. V lost 5 bases and J 9 bases, leaving 17 bases between the germline ends.

This clonotype has more than one count but fewer than ten. The chain has TRBV12-3 or TRBV12-4 and TRBJ1-1; TRBD1 matches 9 bases. CDR3 length: 14 amino acids. The V and J ends lost 5 bases and 2 bases, in that order; junction bases with no gene match: 3. The DNA for the CDR3 is TGTGCCAGCAGTCCACAGGGGGCAAACACTGAAGCTTTCTTT. It encodes CASSPQGANTEAFF.

This clonotype was counted only a few times. The chain combines TRBV7-9 with TRBJ1-3; 9 nucleotides align to TRBD1. The germline CDR1 and CDR2 sequences are SEHNR and FQNEAQ (reference sequence). Trimming cost V 10 bases and J 8 bases; bases outside gene matches: 21. CDR3 length: 17 residues. CDR3 coding DNA: TGTGCCACCCCCTACCCATGGGGACAGGGTCGTTTGGACACCATATATTTT. Amino acids: CATPYPWGQGRLDTIYF.

Only a few counts were recorded for this clonotype. CDR3 loop: CSALRDTGELFF. The CDR3 DNA sequence: TGCAGTGCTCTTAGGGACACCGGGGAGCTGTTTTTT. The chain is built from TRBV20-1 and TRBJ2-2; D is unclear. This CDR3 contains 12 residues. V was pared by 5 bases and J by 3 bases, with 7 bases between. Looked up from germline, CDR1 is DFQATT and CDR2 is SNEGSKA (reference sequence).

This chain connects TRBV25-1 to TRBJ2-4, with 7 bases fitting TRBD2. The CDR3 runs to 13 residues. The J segment lost 8 bases and the V segment lost 5 bases, leaving 6 bases of the junction unmatched. The germline V gene encodes CDR1 MGHDK and CDR2 SYGVNS. CDR3 amino acids: CASSRSGNDIQYF. The CDR3 DNA reads TGTGCCAGCAGTCGAAGCGGGAATGACATTCAGTACTTC. The full variable domain, with the rest looked up from reference TRBV25-1 and TRBJ2-4, is EADIYQTPRYLVIGTGKKITLECSQTMGHDKMYWYQQDPGMELHLIHYSYGVNSTEKGDLSSESTVSRIRTEHFPLTLESARPSHTSQYLCASSRSGNDIQYFGAGTRLSVL.

To note about this clonotype: This may stem from a read error, because a much larger clone lies one nucleotide away. Lacking the conserved final phenylalanine or tryptophan, this CDR3 likely reflects a read error. The chain couples TRBV18 to TRBJ2-7; D is perhaps TRBD1 (6 bases). Germline assignment: CDR1 KGHSH and CDR2 LQKENI. V lost 5 bases and J 0 bases, leaving 11 bases between the germline ends. The CDR3 is 14 amino acids. CDR3 amino acids: CASSRTESSYEQYY. The CDR3 DNA sequence: TGTGCCAGCTCAAGGACAGAGAGCTCCTACGAGCAGTACTAC.

This clonotype occurred many times. The gene calls are TRBV10-3 and TRBJ2-1, with D uncertain. CDR3 length: 13 amino acids. Germline V gene lookup returns CDR1 ENHRY and CDR2 SYGVKD. V was cut by 7 bases and J by 4 bases, with 11 bases left in between. This CDR3 reads CAITSTSYNEQFF. The CDR3, as DNA: TGTGCCATCACCTCGACGAGTTACAATGAGCAGTTCTTC.